This T cell receptor (beta chain) is drawn from a study of CD8+ T cells in alopecia areata. The study's findings and limits: Unlike in mice, where it was clearer, TCR sharing across patients was less clear, possibly HLA-related. Lesional scalp exceeded normal scalp in clonality, especially in alopecia totalis/universalis. Scalp samples also yield sequences of resident alphabeta T cells from normal skin.

The CDR3 consists of 14 residues. CDR1 is SEHNR, CDR2 FQNEAQ, per germline (reference sequence). Germline trimming cut 5 bases from V and 6 bases from J; bases unmatched to any gene: 6. Isolated RNA was reverse transcribed into cDNA used as the sequencing template. The protocol was immunoSEQ multiplex PCR, while the TCRdb copy is restricted to in-frame clones and leaves out a portion. Of over 150,000 clones listed, 45% to 70% are singletons. Remarks on this clone: The antigen remains undetermined.

The chain joins TRBV7-9 to TRBJ1-5, with 8 bases aligning to TRBD1. The clonotype comes from a human donor in good health. The specimen was CD8+ T cells sorted from blood. The CDR3, as DNA: TGTGCCAGCAGCCCTGGACAGGGTAGTCAGCCCCAGCATTTT. Translating it yields CASSPGQGSQPQHF.